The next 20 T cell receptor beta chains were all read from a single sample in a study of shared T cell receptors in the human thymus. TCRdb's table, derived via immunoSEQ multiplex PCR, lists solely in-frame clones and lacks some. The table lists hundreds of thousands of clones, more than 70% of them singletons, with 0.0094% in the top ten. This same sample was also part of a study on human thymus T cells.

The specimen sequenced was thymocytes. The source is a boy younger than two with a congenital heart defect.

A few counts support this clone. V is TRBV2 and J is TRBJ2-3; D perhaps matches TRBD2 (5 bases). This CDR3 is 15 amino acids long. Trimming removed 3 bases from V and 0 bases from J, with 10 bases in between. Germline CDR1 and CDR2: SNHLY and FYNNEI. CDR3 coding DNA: TGTGCCAGCAGTGATGACTACCTGAGCACAGATACGCAGTATTTT. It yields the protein CASSDDYLSTDTQYF.

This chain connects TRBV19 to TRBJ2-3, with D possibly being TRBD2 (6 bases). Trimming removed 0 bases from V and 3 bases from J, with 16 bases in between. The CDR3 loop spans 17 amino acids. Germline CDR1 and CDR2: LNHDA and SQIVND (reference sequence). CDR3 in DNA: TGTGCCAGTAGTATAGATCCCCCGGGGGAGTTGACAGATACGCAGTATTTT. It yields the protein CASSIDPPGELTDTQYF.

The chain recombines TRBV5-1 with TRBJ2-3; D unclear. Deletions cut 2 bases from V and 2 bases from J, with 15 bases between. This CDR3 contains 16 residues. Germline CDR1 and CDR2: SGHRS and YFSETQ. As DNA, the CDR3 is TGCGCCAGCAGCTTTACTGCAAAGTTATTCACAGATACGCAGTATTTT. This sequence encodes CASSFTAKLFTDTQYF.

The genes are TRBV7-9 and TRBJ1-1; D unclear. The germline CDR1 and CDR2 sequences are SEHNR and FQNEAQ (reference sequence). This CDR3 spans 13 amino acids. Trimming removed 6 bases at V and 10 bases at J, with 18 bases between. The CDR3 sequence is CASRLETSGGAFF. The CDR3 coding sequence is TGTGCCAGCAGACTTGAAACTAGTGGAGGAGCTTTCTTT.

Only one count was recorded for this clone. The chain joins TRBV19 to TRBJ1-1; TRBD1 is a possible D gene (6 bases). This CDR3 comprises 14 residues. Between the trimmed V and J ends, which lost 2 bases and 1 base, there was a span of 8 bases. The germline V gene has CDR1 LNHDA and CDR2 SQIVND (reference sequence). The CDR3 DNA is TGTGCCAGTAGTATAAGGACAGAGAACACTGAAGCTTTCTTT. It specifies CASSIRTENTEAFF.

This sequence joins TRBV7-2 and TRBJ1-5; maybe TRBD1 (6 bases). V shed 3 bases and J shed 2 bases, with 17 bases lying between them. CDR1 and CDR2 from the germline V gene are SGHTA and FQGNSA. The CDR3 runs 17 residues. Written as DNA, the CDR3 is TGTGCCAGCAGCTTCCCCGCAGGGGCAGGGGGCAATCAGCCCCAGCATTTT. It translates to CASSFPAGAGGNQPQHF.

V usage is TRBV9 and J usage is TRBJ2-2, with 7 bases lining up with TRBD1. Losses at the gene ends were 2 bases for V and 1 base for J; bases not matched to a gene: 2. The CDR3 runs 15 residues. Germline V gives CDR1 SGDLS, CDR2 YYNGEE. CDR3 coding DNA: TGTGCCAGCAGCGTCGGGACAGTGAACACCGGGGAGCTGTTTTTT. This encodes CASSVGTVNTGELFF.

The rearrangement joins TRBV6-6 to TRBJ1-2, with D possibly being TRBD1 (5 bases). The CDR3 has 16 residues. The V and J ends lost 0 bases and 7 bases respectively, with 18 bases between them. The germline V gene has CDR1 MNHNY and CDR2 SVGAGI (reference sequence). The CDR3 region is CASSYSPAREDCGYTF. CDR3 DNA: TGTGCCAGCAGTTACTCCCCGGCCAGGGAGGATTGTGGCTACACCTTC.

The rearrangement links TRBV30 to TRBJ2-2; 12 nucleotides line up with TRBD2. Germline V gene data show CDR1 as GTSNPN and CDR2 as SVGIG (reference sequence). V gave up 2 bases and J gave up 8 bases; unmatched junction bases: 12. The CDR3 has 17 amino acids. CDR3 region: CAWSISPSSGGAGELFF. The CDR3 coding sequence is TGTGCCTGGAGTATAAGTCCATCTAGCGGGGGGGCTGGGGAGCTGTTTTTT.

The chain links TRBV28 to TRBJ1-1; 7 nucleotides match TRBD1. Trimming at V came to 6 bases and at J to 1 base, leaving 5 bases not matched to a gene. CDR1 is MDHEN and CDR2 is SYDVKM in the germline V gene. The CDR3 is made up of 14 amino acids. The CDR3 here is CASSNYRGNTEAFF. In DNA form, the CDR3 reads TGTGCCAGCAGCAACTACAGGGGGAACACTGAAGCTTTCTTT.

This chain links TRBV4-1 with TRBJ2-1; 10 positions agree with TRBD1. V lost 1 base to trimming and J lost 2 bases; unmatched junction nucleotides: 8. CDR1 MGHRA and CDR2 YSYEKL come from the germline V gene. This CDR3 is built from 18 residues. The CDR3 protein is CASSQVGPDRGPYNEQFF. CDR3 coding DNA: TGCGCCAGCAGCCAAGTGGGGCCAGACAGGGGGCCCTACAATGAGCAGTTCTTC.

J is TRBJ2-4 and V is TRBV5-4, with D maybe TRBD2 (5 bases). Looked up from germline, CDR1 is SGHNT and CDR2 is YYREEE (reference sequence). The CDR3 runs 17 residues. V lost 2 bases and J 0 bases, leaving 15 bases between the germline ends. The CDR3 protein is CASSFFGGDLAKNIQYF. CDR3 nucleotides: TGTGCCAGCAGCTTTTTTGGAGGCGATCTAGCCAAAAACATTCAGTACTTC.

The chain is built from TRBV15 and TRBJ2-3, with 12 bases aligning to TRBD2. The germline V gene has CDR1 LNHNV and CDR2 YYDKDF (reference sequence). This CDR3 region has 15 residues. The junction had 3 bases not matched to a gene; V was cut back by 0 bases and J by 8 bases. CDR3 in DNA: TGTGCCACCAGCAGAGATCTAGCGGGGGGGGCTACGCAGTATTTT. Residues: CATSRDLAGGATQYF.

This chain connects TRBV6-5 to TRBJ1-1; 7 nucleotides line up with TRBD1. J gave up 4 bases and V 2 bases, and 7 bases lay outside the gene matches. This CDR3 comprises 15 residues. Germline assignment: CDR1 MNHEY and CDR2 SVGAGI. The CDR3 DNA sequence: TGTGCCAGCAGTTACAGGGGGCGCTGGGGCACTGAAGCTTTCTTT. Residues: CASSYRGRWGTEAFF.

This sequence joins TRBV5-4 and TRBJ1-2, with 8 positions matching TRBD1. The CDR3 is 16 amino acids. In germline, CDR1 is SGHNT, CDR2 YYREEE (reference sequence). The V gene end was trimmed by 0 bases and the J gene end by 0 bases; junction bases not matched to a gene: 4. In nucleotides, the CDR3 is TGTGCCAGCAGCTTGGCCAGGGGGCCGGCTAACTATGGCTACACCTTC. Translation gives CASSLARGPANYGYTF.

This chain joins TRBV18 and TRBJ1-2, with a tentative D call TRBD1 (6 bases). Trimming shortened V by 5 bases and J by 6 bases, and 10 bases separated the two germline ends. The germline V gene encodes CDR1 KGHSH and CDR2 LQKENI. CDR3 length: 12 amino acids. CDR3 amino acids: CASSERQDGYTF. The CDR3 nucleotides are TGTGCCAGCTCAGAAAGACAGGATGGCTACACCTTC.

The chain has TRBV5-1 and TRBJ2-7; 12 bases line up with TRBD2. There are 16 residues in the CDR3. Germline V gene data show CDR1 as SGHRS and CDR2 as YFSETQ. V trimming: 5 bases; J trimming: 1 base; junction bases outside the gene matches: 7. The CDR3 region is CASSRKTSGGSYEQYF. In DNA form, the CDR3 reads TGCGCCAGCAGTCGCAAGACTAGCGGGGGATCCTACGAGCAGTACTTC. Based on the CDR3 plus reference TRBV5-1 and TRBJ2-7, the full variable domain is KAGVTQTPRYLIKTRGQQVTLSCSPISGHRSVSWYQQTPGQGLQFLFEYFSETQRNKGNFPGRFSGRQFSNSRSEMNVSTLELGDSALYLCASSRKTSGGSYEQYFGPGTRLTVT.

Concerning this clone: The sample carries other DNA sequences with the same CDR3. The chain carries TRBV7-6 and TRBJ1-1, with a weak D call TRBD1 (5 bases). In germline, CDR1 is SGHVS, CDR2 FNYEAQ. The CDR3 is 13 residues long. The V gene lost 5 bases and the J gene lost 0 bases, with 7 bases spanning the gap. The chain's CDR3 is CASSLQVNTEAFF. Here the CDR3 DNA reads TGTGCCAGCAGCCTACAGGTGAACACTGAAGCTTTCTTT.

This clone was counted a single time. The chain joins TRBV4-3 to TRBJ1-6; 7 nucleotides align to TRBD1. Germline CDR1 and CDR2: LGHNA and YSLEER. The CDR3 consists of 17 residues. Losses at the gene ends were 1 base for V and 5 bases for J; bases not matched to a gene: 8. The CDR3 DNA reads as TGCGCCAGCAGCCAAGGAGCCACGGACAGGAATAATTCACCCCTCCACTTT. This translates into CASSQGATDRNNSPLHF.

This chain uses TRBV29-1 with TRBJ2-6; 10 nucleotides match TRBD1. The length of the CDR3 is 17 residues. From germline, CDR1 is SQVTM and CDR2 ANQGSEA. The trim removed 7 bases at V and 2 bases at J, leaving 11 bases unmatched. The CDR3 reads CSAQDGQGGAGANVLTF. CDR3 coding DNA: TGCAGCGCCCAGGACGGACAGGGGGGGGCTGGGGCCAACGTCCTGACTTTC. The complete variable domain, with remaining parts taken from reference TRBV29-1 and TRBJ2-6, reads SAVISQKPSRDICQRGTSLTIQCQVDSQVTMMFWYRQQPGQSLTLIATANQGSEATYESGFVIDKFPISRPNLTFSTLTVSNMSPEDSSIYLCSAQDGQGGAGANVLTFGAGSRLTVL.